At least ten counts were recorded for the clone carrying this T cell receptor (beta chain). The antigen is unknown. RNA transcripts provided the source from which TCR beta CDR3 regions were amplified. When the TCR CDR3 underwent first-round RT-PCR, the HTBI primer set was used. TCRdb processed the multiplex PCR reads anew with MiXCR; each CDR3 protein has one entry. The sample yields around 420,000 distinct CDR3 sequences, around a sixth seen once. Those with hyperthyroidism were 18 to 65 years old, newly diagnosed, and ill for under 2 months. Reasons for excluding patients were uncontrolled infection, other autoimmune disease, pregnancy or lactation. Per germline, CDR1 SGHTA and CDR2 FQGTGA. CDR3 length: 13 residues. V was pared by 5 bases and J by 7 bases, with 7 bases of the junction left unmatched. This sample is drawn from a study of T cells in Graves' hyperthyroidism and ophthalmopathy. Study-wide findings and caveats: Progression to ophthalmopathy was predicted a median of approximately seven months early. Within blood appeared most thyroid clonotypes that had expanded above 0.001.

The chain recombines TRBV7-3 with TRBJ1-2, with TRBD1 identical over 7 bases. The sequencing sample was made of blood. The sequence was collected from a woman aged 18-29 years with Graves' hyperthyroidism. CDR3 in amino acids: CASSLQGQAGYTF. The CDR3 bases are TGTGCCAGCAGCCTACAGGGGCAGGCTGGCTACACCTTC.